This TCR beta chain was sequenced in a study of blood T cells in healthy people across ages. Trimming took off 4 bases at V and 4 bases at J, with 17 bases between the two ends. Germline V gene data show CDR1 as MNHNS and CDR2 as SASEGT. The length of the CDR3 is 16 residues. A second PCR of about 7 to 11 cycles used a sample-barcoded 5' primer and a J-beta primer mix. Using its own MiXCR run on the 5' RACE reads, TCRdb lists one record per CDR3 protein. The repertoire consists of more than 1.4 million distinct CDR3 sequences, with around 39% occurring once and the leading ten covering approximately 7.9%. Notes on the study in general: Per-million-T-cell TCR beta diversity fell roughly linearly with age.

Peripheral blood was drawn, roughly 10 milliliters per donor. The study isolated at least 6 million PBMCs from each sample. With regard to this clonotype: What it binds is not known.

The chain is built from TRBV6-1 and TRBJ1-5, with D unresolved. This sequence was found in a woman aged 18 to 35 in good health. The specimen sequenced was blood. CDR3 in DNA: TGTGCCAGCAGTGCGTATCTTGGAGGGAGTAATCAGCCCCAGCATTTT. This sequence encodes CASSAYLGGSNQPQHF.